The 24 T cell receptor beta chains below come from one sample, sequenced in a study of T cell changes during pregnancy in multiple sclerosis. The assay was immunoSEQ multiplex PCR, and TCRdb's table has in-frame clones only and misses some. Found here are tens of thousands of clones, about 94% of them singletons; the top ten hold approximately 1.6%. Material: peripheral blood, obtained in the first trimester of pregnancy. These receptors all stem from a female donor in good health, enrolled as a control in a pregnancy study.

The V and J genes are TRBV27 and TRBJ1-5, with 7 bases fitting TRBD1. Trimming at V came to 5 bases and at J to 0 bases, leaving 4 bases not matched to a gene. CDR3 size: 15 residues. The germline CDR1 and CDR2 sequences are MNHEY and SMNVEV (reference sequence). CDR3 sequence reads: CASSPTGNSNQPQHF. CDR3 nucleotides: TGTGCCAGCAGTCCGACAGGGAATAGCAATCAGCCCCAGCATTTT.

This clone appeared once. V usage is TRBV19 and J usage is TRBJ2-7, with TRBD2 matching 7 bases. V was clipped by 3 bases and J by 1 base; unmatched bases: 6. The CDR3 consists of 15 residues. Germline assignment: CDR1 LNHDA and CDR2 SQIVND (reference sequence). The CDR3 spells CASSILPGGSYEQYF. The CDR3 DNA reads TGTGCCAGTAGTATTCTCCCGGGGGGTTCCTACGAGCAGTACTTC.

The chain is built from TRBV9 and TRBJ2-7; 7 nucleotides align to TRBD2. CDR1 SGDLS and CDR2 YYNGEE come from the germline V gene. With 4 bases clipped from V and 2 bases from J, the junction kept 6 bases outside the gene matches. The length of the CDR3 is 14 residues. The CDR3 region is CASSYGEGTYEQYF. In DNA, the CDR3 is TGTGCCAGCAGCTATGGGGAGGGGACCTACGAGCAGTACTTC.

The CDR3 loop is CASSPLSPVLYF. For the CDR3, the DNA is TGTGCCAGCAGCCCCCTCTCTCCAGTATTATATTTT. This rearrangement joins TRBV13 to TRBJ1-3; D gene ambiguous. The V end was cut by 5 bases, the J end by 14 bases, with 16 bases between. The germline V gene has CDR1 PRHDT and CDR2 FYEKMQ (reference sequence). The CDR3 has 12 residues.

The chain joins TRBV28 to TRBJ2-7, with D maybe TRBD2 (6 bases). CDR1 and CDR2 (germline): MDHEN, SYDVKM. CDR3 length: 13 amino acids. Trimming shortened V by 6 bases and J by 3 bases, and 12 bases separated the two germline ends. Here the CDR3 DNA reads TGTGCCAGCAGGGCGAGCGGGCTCTACGAGCAGTACTTC. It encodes CASRASGLYEQYF.

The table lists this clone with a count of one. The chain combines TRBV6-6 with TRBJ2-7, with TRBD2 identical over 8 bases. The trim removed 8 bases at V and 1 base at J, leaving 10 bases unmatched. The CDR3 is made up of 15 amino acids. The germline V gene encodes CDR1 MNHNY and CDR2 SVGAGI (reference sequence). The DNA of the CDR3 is TGTGCCAGCTCCCCCCGACTAGCGCCTTCCTACGAGCAGTACTTC. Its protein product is CASSPRLAPSYEQYF.

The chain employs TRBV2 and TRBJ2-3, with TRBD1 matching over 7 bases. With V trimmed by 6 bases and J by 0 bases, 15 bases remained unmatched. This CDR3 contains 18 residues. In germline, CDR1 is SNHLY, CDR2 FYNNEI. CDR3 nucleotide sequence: TGTGCCAGCAGAGGACCCCACCCGACAGGGCTAAGCACAGATACGCAGTATTTT. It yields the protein CASRGPHPTGLSTDTQYF.

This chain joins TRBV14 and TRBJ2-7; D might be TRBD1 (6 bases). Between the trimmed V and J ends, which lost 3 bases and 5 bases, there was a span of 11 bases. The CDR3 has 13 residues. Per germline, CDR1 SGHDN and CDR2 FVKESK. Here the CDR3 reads CASSHGQFDEQYF. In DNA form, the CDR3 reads TGTGCCAGCAGCCACGGACAGTTCGACGAGCAGTACTTC. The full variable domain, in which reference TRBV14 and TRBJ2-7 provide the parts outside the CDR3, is EAGVTQFPSHSVIEKGQTVTLRCDPISGHDNLYWYRRVMGKEIKFLLHFVKESKQDESGMPNNRFLAERTGGTYSTLKVQPAELEDSGVYFCASSHGQFDEQYFGPGTRLTVT.

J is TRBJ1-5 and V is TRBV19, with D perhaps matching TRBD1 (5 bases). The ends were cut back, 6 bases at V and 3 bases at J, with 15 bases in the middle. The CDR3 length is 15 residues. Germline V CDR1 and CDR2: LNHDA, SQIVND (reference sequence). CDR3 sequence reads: CASRTPGGTNQPQHF. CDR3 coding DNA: TGTGCCAGTAGGACTCCTGGAGGGACCAATCAGCCCCAGCATTTT.

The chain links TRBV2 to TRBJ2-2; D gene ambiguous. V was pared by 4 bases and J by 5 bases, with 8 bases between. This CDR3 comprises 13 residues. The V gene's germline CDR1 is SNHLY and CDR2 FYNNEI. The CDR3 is CASSGLRTGELFF. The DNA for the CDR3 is TGTGCCAGCAGTGGACTCCGGACCGGGGAGCTGTTTTTT.

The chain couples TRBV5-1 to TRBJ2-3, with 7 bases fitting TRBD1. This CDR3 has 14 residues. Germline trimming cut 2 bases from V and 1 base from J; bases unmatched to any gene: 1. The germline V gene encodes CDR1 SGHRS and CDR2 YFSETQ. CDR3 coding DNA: TGCGCCAGCAGCTTAGGGACAGGCACAGATACGCAGTATTTT. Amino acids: CASSLGTGTDTQYF.

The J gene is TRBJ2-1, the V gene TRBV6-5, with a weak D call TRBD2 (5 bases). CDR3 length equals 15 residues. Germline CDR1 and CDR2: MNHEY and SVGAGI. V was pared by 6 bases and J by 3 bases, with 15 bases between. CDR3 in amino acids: CASSPIDYSYNEQFF. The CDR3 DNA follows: TGTGCCAGCAGCCCTATAGACTACAGCTACAATGAGCAGTTCTTC.

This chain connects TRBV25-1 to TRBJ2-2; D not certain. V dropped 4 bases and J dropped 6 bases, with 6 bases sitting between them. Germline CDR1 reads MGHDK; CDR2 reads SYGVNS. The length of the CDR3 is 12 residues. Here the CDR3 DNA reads TGTGCCAGCAGTGGGCTTCCCGGGGAGCTGTTTTTT. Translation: CASSGLPGELFF.

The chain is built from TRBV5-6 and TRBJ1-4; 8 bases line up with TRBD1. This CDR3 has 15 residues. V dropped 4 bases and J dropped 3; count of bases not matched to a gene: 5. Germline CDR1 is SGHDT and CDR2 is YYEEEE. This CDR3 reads CASSEQGAANEKLFF. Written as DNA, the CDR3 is TGTGCCAGCAGCGAGCAGGGGGCAGCTAATGAAAAACTGTTTTTT.

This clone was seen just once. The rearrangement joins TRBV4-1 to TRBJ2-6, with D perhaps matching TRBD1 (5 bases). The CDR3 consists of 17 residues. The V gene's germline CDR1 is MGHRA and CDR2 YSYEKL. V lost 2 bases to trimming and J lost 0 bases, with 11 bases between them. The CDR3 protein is CASSQKGVTSGANVLTF. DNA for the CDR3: TGCGCCAGCAGCCAAAAAGGGGTTACCTCTGGGGCCAACGTCCTGACTTTC.

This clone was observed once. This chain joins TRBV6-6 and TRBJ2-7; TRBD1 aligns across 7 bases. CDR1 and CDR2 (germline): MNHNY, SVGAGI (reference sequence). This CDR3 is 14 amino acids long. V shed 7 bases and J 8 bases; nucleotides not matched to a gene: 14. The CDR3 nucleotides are TGTGCCAGCACCCCGGGACAGTGGGGCAAGAAGCAGTACTTC. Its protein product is CASTPGQWGKKQYF.

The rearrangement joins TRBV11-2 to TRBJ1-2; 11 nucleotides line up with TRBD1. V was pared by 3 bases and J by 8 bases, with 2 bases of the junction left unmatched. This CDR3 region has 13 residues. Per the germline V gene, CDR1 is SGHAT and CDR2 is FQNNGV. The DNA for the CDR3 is TGTGCCAGCAGCTTCGGGACAGGGGGAGGCTACACCTTC. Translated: CASSFGTGGGYTF.

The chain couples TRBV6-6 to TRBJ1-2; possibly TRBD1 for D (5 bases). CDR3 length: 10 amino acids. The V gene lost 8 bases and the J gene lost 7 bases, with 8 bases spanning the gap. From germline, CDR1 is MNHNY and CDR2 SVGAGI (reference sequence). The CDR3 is CASLGGGYTF. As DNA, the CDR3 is TGTGCCAGCCTGGGGGGTGGCTACACCTTC.

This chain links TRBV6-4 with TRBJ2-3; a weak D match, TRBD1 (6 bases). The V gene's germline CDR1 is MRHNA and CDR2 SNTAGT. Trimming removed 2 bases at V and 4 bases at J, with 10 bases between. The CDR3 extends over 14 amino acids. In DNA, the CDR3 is TGTGCCAGCAGTGACGGGGGCGACGCAGATACGCAGTATTTT. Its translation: CASSDGGDADTQYF.

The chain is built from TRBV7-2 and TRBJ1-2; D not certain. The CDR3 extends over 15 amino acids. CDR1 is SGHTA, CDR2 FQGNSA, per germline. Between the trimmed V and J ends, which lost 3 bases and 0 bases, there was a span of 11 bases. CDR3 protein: CASSLRAGANYGYTF. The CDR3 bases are TGTGCCAGCAGCTTGAGAGCGGGAGCTAACTATGGCTACACCTTC.

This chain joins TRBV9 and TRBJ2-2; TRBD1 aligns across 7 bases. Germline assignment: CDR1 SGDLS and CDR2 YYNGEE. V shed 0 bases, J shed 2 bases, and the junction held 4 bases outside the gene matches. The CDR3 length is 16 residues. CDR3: CASSVVGTANTGELFF. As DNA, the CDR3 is TGTGCCAGCAGCGTAGTTGGGACAGCCAACACCGGGGAGCTGTTTTTT.

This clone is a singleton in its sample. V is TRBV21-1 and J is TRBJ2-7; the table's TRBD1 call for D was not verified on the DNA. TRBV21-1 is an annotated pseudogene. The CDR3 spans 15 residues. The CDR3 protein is CASSKGTNSSYEQYF. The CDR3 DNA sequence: TGTGCCAGCAGCAAGGGGACAAATAGCTCCTACGAGCAGTACTTC.

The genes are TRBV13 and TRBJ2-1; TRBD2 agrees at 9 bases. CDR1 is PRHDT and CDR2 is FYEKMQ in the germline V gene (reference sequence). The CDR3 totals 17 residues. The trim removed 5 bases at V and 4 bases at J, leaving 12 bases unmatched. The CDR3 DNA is TGTGCCAGCAGCGATTATGCGGGGGGGGGCGGGTACAATGAGCAGTTCTTC. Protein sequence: CASSDYAGGGGYNEQFF. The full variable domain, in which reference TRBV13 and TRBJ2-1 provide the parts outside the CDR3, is AAGVIQSPRHLIKEKRETATLKCYPIPRHDTVYWYQQGPGQDPQFLISFYEKMQSDKGSIPDRFSAQQFSDYHSELNMSSLELGDSALYFCASSDYAGGGGYNEQFFGPGTRLTVL.

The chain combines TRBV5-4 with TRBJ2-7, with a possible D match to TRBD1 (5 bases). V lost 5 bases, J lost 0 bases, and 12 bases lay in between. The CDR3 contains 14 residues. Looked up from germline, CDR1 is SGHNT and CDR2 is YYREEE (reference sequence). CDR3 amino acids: CASSYRQNSYEQYF. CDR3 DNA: TGTGCCAGCAGTTACCGACAGAACTCCTACGAGCAGTACTTC.